This T cell receptor (beta chain) was captured by sequencing in a study of blood T cell repertoires in COVID-19 (TCRdb year 2020). As for the study more broadly: The collaborator samples originated in the United States, Italy and Spain and spanned the acute and convalescent phases of COVID-19. A freely available public database, intended as a resource for researchers studying the immune response to SARS-CoV-2, is where the repertoires were released. Subjects who had been exposed to COVID-19, were actively infected with it, or had recovered from it provided the deeply sampled blood TCRbeta repertoires that made up the dataset. HLA class I and class II types, where available, came from metadata supplied by the sample provider rather than from assay-based typing. The material from the prospective study consisted of cDNA or gDNA derived from T cells, B-cell-depleted T cells, or PBMCs. The samples were drawn from the first 160 participants of the ongoing ImmuneRACE study and from 1,254 subjects provided by 6 global collaborators. Nearly every sample came with metadata listing a de-identified subject ID, COVID-19 status, age in years and sex. What the work shows at the level of the full study, not this receptor alone: The quantity of clinical and demographic metadata differed by source and by participant and was supplied without curation.

Collaborating institutions collected whole blood in K2EDTA tubes following their own protocols. Collaborator samples were shipped for TCRbeta analysis as frozen whole blood, isolated PBMCs, or DNA extracted from either sample type. This clone was seen only once. The antigen it binds to is not known. Within one base of it there is no much larger clone, and no base qualities were kept. TCRbeta CDR3 regions were amplified from genomic DNA using the immunoSEQ Assay, a bias-controlled multiplex PCR. Regarding the original processing steps: The number of nucleated cells in each sample was estimated by amplification of reference gene primers within the assay. To quantify the absolute abundance of each unique TCRbeta CDR3 rearrangement, sequence reads were collapsed and filtered. For each sample, productive Simpson clonality was calculated as the square root of Simpson's diversity index across productive rearrangements. The immuneACCESS repertoire file appears here via TCRdb, limited to in-frame rearrangements. These files lack a portion of the clones; in checked studies, under half of the deficit traces to unresolved V genes, and the cause of the others is not known. D and trimming come from the DNA, and the V and J calls and clone size come from that table. Present in this sample are 95,000 to 100,000 clones, 84% of which were seen just once. The ten largest clonotypes hold about 24% of the sample.

The CDR1 and CDR2 encoded by the germline V gene (reference sequence) are LNHDA and SQIVND. Counted from cysteine to phenylalanine, this CDR3 has 16 amino acids. Here the CDR3 DNA is all that survives: 48 bases in frame from base 1. Ends trimmed: V by 1 base, J by 1 base; bases unmatched to a gene: 4. The chain is made from TRBV19 and TRBJ1-5, with 7 bases matching TRBD1. The TCR comes from a human donor in a cohort sampled during active COVID-19. The sequenced material came from peripheral blood. The CDR3 region has the sequence CASSIGVQGSNQPQHF. The DNA sequence follows: TGTGCCAGTAGTATAGGGGTACAGGGGAGCAATCAGCCCCAGCATTTT.